One and the same sample provided the 10 T cell receptor beta chains below, sequenced in a study of blood T cell repertoires in COVID-19. Libraries were prepared by immunoSEQ multiplex PCR; TCRdb keeps only in-frame clonotypes and omits some of them. Of about 190,000 clones in the sample, 75% to 95% were seen once. The source material was peripheral blood. The receptors here all came from a man in his forties or fifties with acute or convalescent COVID-19.

V and J are TRBV28 and TRBJ1-6, with D perhaps matching TRBD1 (5 bases). This CDR3 has 14 amino acids. The V gene lost 3 bases and the J gene lost 6 bases, with 9 bases spanning the gap. Germline values: CDR1 MDHEN, CDR2 SYDVKM. The CDR3 bases are TGTGCCAGCAGTTTTATAGGGGTTAATTCACCCCTCCACTTT. It codes for CASSFIGVNSPLHF.

The chain uses TRBV18 and TRBJ2-7, with 8 bases that match TRBD1. This CDR3 spans 13 amino acids. CDR1 and CDR2 from the germline V gene are KGHSH and LQKENI. V shed 8 bases, J shed 6 bases, and the junction held 9 bases outside the gene matches. The CDR3 is CASTGQEAAEQYF. CDR3 nucleotide sequence: TGTGCCAGCACGGGACAGGAGGCAGCCGAGCAGTACTTC.

The chain links TRBV20-1 to TRBJ1-4; TRBD1 is a possible D gene (6 bases). Germline CDR1 and CDR2: DFQATT and SNEGSKA (reference sequence). This CDR3 has 11 residues. V lost 2 bases and J lost 14, with 12 bases in between. CDR3 in amino acids: CSARRQGILFF. CDR3 coding DNA: TGCAGTGCTAGACGTCAGGGGATCCTGTTTTTT.

The genes are TRBV27 and TRBJ2-3; D ambiguous. CDR1 and CDR2 from the germline V gene are MNHEY and SMNVEV (reference sequence). The CDR3 loop spans 13 amino acids. Trimming removed 6 bases from V and 2 bases from J, with 9 bases in between. The CDR3 here is CASRPVITDTQYF. The CDR3 DNA follows: TGTGCCAGCAGGCCAGTGATCACAGATACGCAGTATTTT.

The J gene is TRBJ2-2, the V gene TRBV6-2 or TRBV6-3; TRBD2 agrees at 9 bases. The CDR3 contains 16 residues. Looked up from germline, CDR1 is MNHEY and CDR2 is SVGEGT. V lost 5 bases to trimming and J lost 7 bases; unmatched junction nucleotides: 11. The CDR3 DNA sequence: TGTGCCAGCAGTACCGGGATAGCGGGGGCCGGCGGGGAGCTGTTTTTT. It encodes CASSTGIAGAGGELFF.

The chain uses TRBV10-3 and TRBJ1-1; TRBD1 might be the D (6 bases). CDR3 length: 17 amino acids. V was cut by 3 bases and J by 0 bases, with 17 bases left in between. Germline V CDR1 and CDR2: ENHRY, SYGVKD. The CDR3 loop reads CAISDQTGPTMNTEAFF. The DNA for the CDR3 is TGTGCCATCAGTGATCAAACAGGGCCTACAATGAACACTGAAGCTTTCTTT.

This clone was counted between two and nine times. This chain uses TRBV7-2 with TRBJ1-3, with 8 bases fitting TRBD1. CDR3 length: 15 amino acids. J lost 4 bases, V lost 2 bases, and 4 bases had no gene match. Germline V CDR1 and CDR2: SGHTA, FQGNSA. The DNA of the CDR3 is TGTGCCAGCAGCTTACGGACAGGGCTCGGAAACACCATATATTTT. It yields the protein CASSLRTGLGNTIYF.

About this clone: At the DNA level, this CDR3 is encoded by other sequences in the same sample as well. The chain combines TRBV5-1 with TRBJ2-1; 8 nucleotides agree with TRBD2. The trim removed 1 base at V and 6 bases at J, leaving 0 bases unmatched. Germline V CDR1 and CDR2: SGHRS, YFSETQ. The CDR3 runs 13 residues. CDR3 DNA sequence: TGCGCCAGCAGCTTGACTAGCGGCAATGAGCAGTTCTTC. Translation: CASSLTSGNEQFF.

This clone was counted once. This CDR3 reads CASSLALNTEAFF. As DNA, the CDR3 is TGTGCCAGCAGTCTGGCCCTGAACACTGAAGCTTTCTTT. This chain joins TRBV6-2 or TRBV6-3 and TRBJ1-1, with D unclear. The germline CDR1 and CDR2 sequences are MNHEY and SVGEGT. The CDR3 has 13 amino acids. The V end lost 5 bases, the J end lost 0 bases, and 7 bases lay between the germline ends.

The chain carries TRBV2 and TRBJ2-5; D may be TRBD1 (5 bases). V was pared by 1 base and J by 5 bases, with 8 bases between. This CDR3 spans 13 amino acids. In germline, CDR1 is SNHLY, CDR2 FYNNEI. CDR3 DNA: TGTGCCAGCAGTGAAGGGGGCCAGGAGACCCAGTACTTC. It is translated as CASSEGGQETQYF.